These 4 T cell receptor beta chains were all obtained from the same sample, sequenced in a study of a mutant IDH1 vaccine in newly diagnosed glioma. Sample time point: week 23, last vaccination. Every single dose of the vaccine, 300 ug of mutant IDH1 20-mer peptide, came with topical imiquimod. Assay: immunoSEQ multiplex PCR; the TCRdb copy retains only in-frame clones and omits some. This repertoire shows about 81,000 clones, roughly 85% found once; its top ten account for roughly 2%. No cognate antigen is known for these TCRs. The material sequenced was PBMCs, taken from a glioma patient whose treatment included an IDH1 peptide vaccine. Receptor source: a man under 40 with glioma. Some clones in this sample may be carry-over from other donors' samples.

The chain is built from TRBV28 and TRBJ1-4; D not certain. CDR3 length: 15 residues. Germline-derived CDR1 and CDR2 are MDHEN and SYDVKM. Trimming took off 7 bases at V and 8 bases at J, with 20 bases between the two ends. The CDR3 loop reads CASTPVGGREEKLFF. CDR3 bases: TGTGCCAGCACTCCTGTCGGAGGAAGGGAGGAAAAACTGTTTTTT.

The chain uses TRBV4-1 and TRBJ2-7, with 8 bases that match TRBD1. J lost 2 bases, V lost 1 base, and 7 bases had no gene match. The CDR3 is made up of 16 amino acids. Germline V gene sequence: CDR1 MGHRA, CDR2 YSYEKL. Written as DNA, the CDR3 is TGCGCCAGCAGCCAAGCCTCGGACAGGGCTACCTACGAGCAGTACTTC. Its protein product is CASSQASDRATYEQYF.

This rearrangement joins TRBV30 to TRBJ2-7; a weak D match, TRBD1 (6 bases). Trimming pared 3 bases from V and 7 bases from J, leaving 19 bases between. The CDR3 spans 14 residues. Germline values: CDR1 GTSNPN, CDR2 SVGIG (reference sequence). CDR3 sequence (DNA): TGTGCCTGGAGCGAAGGACAGTGGAGAGCAGAGCAGTACTTC. Translation: CAWSEGQWRAEQYF. Filled out from reference TRBV30 and TRBJ2-7, the complete variable domain reads SQTIHQWPATLVQPVGSPLSLECTVEGTSNPNLYWYRQAAGRGLQLLFYSVGIGQISSEVPQNLSASRPQDRQFILSSKKLLLSDSGFYLCAWSEGQWRAEQYFGPGTRLTVT.

The chain has TRBV7-9 and TRBJ2-2; D gene uncertain. V was trimmed by 3 bases and J by 4 bases, leaving 12 bases between them. CDR1 is SEHNR and CDR2 is FQNEAQ in the germline V gene (reference sequence). The CDR3 totals 15 residues. In DNA form, the CDR3 reads TGTGCCAGCAGCTTCTCTGGGGATGGCACCGGGGAGCTGTTTTTT. Translation: CASSFSGDGTGELFF.